This T cell receptor beta chain appears in the sequencing data of a study of PD-L1 blockade in urothelial cancer (dated by TCRdb to 2015 to 2018). Concerning the study at large: All patients started therapy around 2014 and received atezolizumab 1,200 mg intravenously every 3 weeks. Blood samples gave a median of approximately 150,000 T cells and tens of thousands of unique TCRs, with a median clonality of 0.080. Blood samples were analyzed at two time points: 3 weeks after treatment start (second dose) and 6 weeks after treatment start. Twenty-five of 29 patients were males with bladder-origin urothelial cancer, and about 60% of the 29 reported a prior smoking history. Progression-free survival longer than 6 months counted as durable clinical benefit, and TCR features were additionally tested against both progression-free and overall survival. Somatic, immune and clinical correlates of response to PD-L1 blockade with atezolizumab in urothelial cancer were the focus of an exploratory multi-omic analysis. Patients had an ECOG performance status of 0 or 1 and had received between 0 and 3 prior chemotherapy regimens. In the same patients who had TCR sequencing, pretreatment tumors also underwent whole exome sequencing and RNA sequencing. Pretreatment tumor samples, along with matched peripheral blood collected serially before and after atezolizumab treatment, underwent TCR sequencing. Eight to ten patients achieved durable clinical benefit and some 21 did not. Twenty-nine patients had pretreatment blood TCR-seq, about 25 had at least one posttreatment blood collection, and about 25 had tumor TCR-seq. Results and caveats for the whole study, not just this receptor: A pretreatment peripheral blood TCR clonality below the median was linked to improved progression-free and overall survival. Among patients with durable benefit, tumor-associated TCR clones showed greater expansion in peripheral blood 3 weeks after treatment started (n ≈ 21, p = 0.022). Because the sample size was small (n ≈ 29) and many of the analyses were exploratory, the results are meant to be hypothesis-generating.

There are 13 amino acids in the CDR3, from cysteine to phenylalanine inclusive. This entry keeps only the CDR3 DNA: 39 bases, framed from base 1. Trimming accounts for 6 bases at V and 4 bases at J, while the number of junction bases matched to no gene is 2. Per the germline V gene (reference sequence), LNHDA is the CDR1 and SQIVND is the CDR2. Each PCR received spiked-in synthetic TCR analog templates so that absolute template abundance could be estimated from read counts. The immunoSEQ assay used bias-controlled V and J gene primers to amplify TCRbeta CDR3 regions from genomic DNA. Sequencing of rearranged TCRbeta segments was performed at approximately 20X coverage. The original pipeline was this. Sequencing errors were corrected by clustering and CDR3s were annotated against IMGT to assign V, D and J genes. Downstream analyses used only productive TCRbeta rearrangements, leaving out any out-of-frame or stop-codon sequences. To compute clonality, Shannon entropy was normalized by the log of the number of unique productive sequences and then subtracted from one. Clones differing between time points or between blood and tumor were identified by Fisher's exact test with Benjamini-Hochberg correction at adjusted p below 0.01. The source is immuneACCESS, and TCRdb retained only in-frame sequences with V and J called. Part of the clones is not carried over; for the studies checked, unresolved V genes explain less than half of this, and the remainder is unexplained. From that table come the V and J calls and clone size; the DNA was used to work out D and trimming. This sample is represented by some 120,000 clones; around 89% of them were singletons. The leading ten clones occupy 1.7% of the sample.

The time point tag for this specimen amounts to: peripheral blood 6 weeks after treatment start. The cohort included some 30 patients with locally advanced or metastatic urothelial carcinoma who were treated at Memorial Sloan Kettering on a trial protocol. Peripheral blood mononuclear cells were collected from each patient pretreatment and during treatment, giving between 1 and 8 total time points per patient. The Qiagen DNeasy Blood extraction kit was used to purify genomic DNA from total PBMCs and tumor samples. PBMCs were collected pretreatment and during treatment, and were isolated and stored as previously described. In the case of this clone: Its cognate antigen has yet to be identified. Base qualities are not provided; no much larger clone lies one nucleotide away.

The sequenced sample was PBMCs, obtained around atezolizumab (anti-PD-L1) treatment. This sequence uses TRBV19 and TRBJ2-7, with 11 bases aligning to TRBD1. This TCR was recovered from a man between 60 and 70 years old with urothelial cancer. The CDR3 amino acid sequence is: CASRGTGGYEQYF. The sequenced DNA is TGTGCCAGTAGGGGGACAGGGGGGTACGAGCAGTACTTC.